The subject of this entry is one T cell receptor beta chain. Its antigen is unidentified. Treatment described: roughly 11-day PBMC culture with coronavirus spike peptide pools or control peptides (ViraFEST assay). The source of the sample is a study of vaccination and CD4 T cells after COVID-19. Study in general: SARS-CoV-2 PCR on nasal swabs had been positive for the convalescent patients; under 10 were mild and one was severe. Post-COVID draws followed diagnosis by a median approximately 100 days (range 35 to 161). The control cultures got either a CEFX pool, an HIV-1 Nef pool, or no peptide at all.

The V and J ends lost 5 bases and 0 bases respectively, with 20 bases between them. CDR1 is DFQATT and CDR2 is SNEGSKA in the germline V gene (reference sequence). This CDR3 has 16 amino acids. Oncomine TCR Beta short-read sequencing was applied to DNA from cultured CD4+ T cells. Each CDR3 protein is one row after TCRdb ran MiXCR on the PCR reads. In the table there are about 12,000 distinct CDR3 sequences, about 57% of which are singletons. Study-wide points: Spike mono-reactivity held for 304 of 307 vaccine-specific clones in convalescent patients.

The gene calls are TRBV20-1 and TRBJ2-7; either TRBD1 or TRBD2 may fit D (6 bases each). Sequenced input: CD4+ T cells from blood, cultured in vitro. The origin of this receptor is a human donor who had recovered from COVID-19. CDR3 region: CSAPILGGTSSYEQYF. CDR3 in DNA: TGCAGTGCTCCAATTCTAGGGGGGACAAGCTCCTACGAGCAGTACTTC.